Following are 31 T cell receptor beta chains from one sample sequenced in a study of tumor-infiltrating lymphocytes in primary liver carcinoma. The investigators made TCR beta cDNA from roughly 0.55 ug total RNA, using a constant-region primer. Libraries of TCR beta came from three nested multiplex PCR rounds with slightly modified ARM-PCR. Investigators reported that the first two PCR rounds, at 10 cycles each, used TRBV1-TRBV30 forward primers with a C-beta reverse primer. TCRdb re-derived calls from the multiplex PCR reads in MiXCR, one entry per CDR3 protein. The sample shows 200,000 or so distinct CDR3 sequences, roughly 61% of them seen only once. For blood RNA, unsorted whole blood served as the source, and germline DNA was extracted too. The sample comprised peripheral blood. Receptor source: an older woman with primary liver carcinoma and hepatitis B virus infection.

The gene calls are TRBV11-2 and TRBJ2-5; TRBD2 is a possible D gene (5 bases). The V gene's germline CDR1 is SGHAT and CDR2 FQNNGV. CDR3 size: 11 residues. Deletions cut 9 bases from V and 7 bases from J, with 12 bases between. The CDR3 spells CASSAPSTQYF. CDR3 DNA sequence: TGTGCCAGTAGCGCCCCCTCGACCCAGTACTTC.

This clonotype appeared many times. V and J are TRBV7-9 and TRBJ1-1; TRBD1 matches 7 bases. J lost 3 bases, V lost 6 bases, and 7 bases had no gene match. The CDR3 extends over 14 amino acids. From germline, CDR1 is SEHNR and CDR2 FQNEAQ (reference sequence). In nucleotides, the CDR3 is TGTGCCAGCAGTCCACAGGGGTGGGACACTGAAGCTTTCTTT. The encoded protein is CASSPQGWDTEAFF.

The J gene is TRBJ2-3, the V gene TRBV29-1; possible D gene TRBD2, 6 bases. Germline assignment: CDR1 SQVTM and CDR2 ANQGSEA. The CDR3 runs to 14 residues. CDR3 DNA: TGCAACGCTGAAGGTGACGGGGGAGCAGATACGCAGTATTTT. This encodes CNAEGDGGADTQYF.

The V call is TRBV11-2, the J call TRBJ2-7, with 9 bases lining up with TRBD2. The CDR3 loop spans 16 amino acids. V gave up 5 bases and J gave up 2 bases; unmatched junction bases: 10. Germline V gene lookup returns CDR1 SGHAT and CDR2 FQNNGV. The CDR3, as DNA: TGTGCCAGCAGCGCTTCTAGCGGGAATGGGACCTACGAGCAGTACTTC. This translates into CASSASSGNGTYEQYF.

This clonotype was seen repeatedly, ten times or more. The J gene is TRBJ1-2, the V gene TRBV14; possible D gene TRBD1, 5 bases. The CDR3 totals 14 residues. Germline V lookup: CDR1 SGHDN, CDR2 FVKESK. Trimming shortened V by 1 base and J by 7 bases, and 13 bases separated the two germline ends. CDR3 residues: CASSQAGGGGGYTF. The CDR3 DNA sequence: TGTGCCAGCAGCCAAGCCGGGGGAGGCGGTGGCTACACCTTC.

The sample holds many counts of this clonotype. The chain is built from TRBV12-3 or TRBV12-4 and TRBJ1-1, with D uncertain. The germline V and J ends were trimmed by 3 bases and 6 bases, with 8 bases remaining between them. The CDR3 runs to 12 residues. The CDR3 loop is CASSFGDPEAFF. CDR3 DNA: TGTGCCAGCAGTTTCGGTGACCCTGAAGCTTTCTTT.

A remark on this clonotype: A read error may be the cause here, since a much bigger clone is one base away. The V call is TRBV11-2, the J call TRBJ2-2; unclear D gene. Germline V gives CDR1 SGHAT, CDR2 FQNNGV. The CDR3 runs 14 residues. DNA of the CDR3: TGTGCCAGCACCCTTCTGGAAAACAGCGGGGAGCTGTTTTTT. Encoded protein: CASTLLENSGELFF.

About this clonotype itself: A much larger clone lies one base from this, so it may be a read error. This chain links TRBV5-5 with TRBJ2-1, with D tentatively TRBD2 (6 bases). From germline, CDR1 is SGHKS and CDR2 YYEKEE (reference sequence). The CDR3 has 14 residues. CDR3 nucleotide sequence: TGTGCCAACAGCTTGGGGGGAACCGACGTTATCCAGTTCTTC. This translates into CANSLGGTDVIQFF.

The chain employs TRBV18 and TRBJ2-7; weak D call: TRBD1 (5 bases). V lost 5 bases to trimming and J lost 3 bases, with 14 bases between them. This CDR3 has 14 amino acids. CDR1 is KGHSH, CDR2 LQKENI, per germline. CDR3 DNA: TGTGCCAGCTCAAGGCCCGACAGACTCTACGAGCAGTACTTC. Protein sequence: CASSRPDRLYEQYF. The variable domain in full, completed from reference TRBV18 and TRBJ2-7, reads NAGVMQNPRHLVRRRGQEARLRCSPMKGHSHVYWYRQLPEEGLKFMVYLQKENIIDESGMPKERFSAEFPKEGPSILRIQQVVRGDSAAYFCASSRPDRLYEQYFGPGTRLTVT.

Details on this clonotype: A much larger clone differs by one base, so this may be a read error. J is TRBJ2-3 and V is TRBV6-5; D not certain. The CDR3 extends over 15 amino acids. CDR1 is MNHEY and CDR2 is SVGAGI in the germline V gene. With 5 bases removed from V and 2 bases from J, the gap between germline ends came to 14 bases. The CDR3 loop is CASSPSLVVTDTQYF. In nucleotides, the CDR3 is TGTGCCAGCAGTCCATCCCTAGTGGTCACAGATACGCAGTATTTT.

About this clonotype: With a much larger clone just one base away, this may be a read error. V gene TRBV6-5 combines with J gene TRBJ2-7, with D perhaps assigned TRBD1 or TRBD2 (5 bases each). The CDR3 is made up of 13 amino acids. V was pared by 4 bases and J by 1 base, with 8 bases between. Looked up from germline, CDR1 is MNHEY and CDR2 is SVGAGI. The CDR3 here is CASSSGASYEQYF. The CDR3 region has the DNA TGTGCCAGCAGTTCCGGGGCTTCCTACGAGCAGTACTTC.

The V gene is TRBV6-5, the J gene TRBJ1-2, with TRBD1 identical over 7 bases. The germline V gene encodes CDR1 MNHEY and CDR2 SVGAGI. V trimming: 7 bases; J trimming: 6 bases; junction bases outside the gene matches: 8. The length of the CDR3 is 13 residues. The chain's CDR3 is CASILYRGHGYTF. The CDR3 DNA follows: TGTGCCAGCATTCTCTACAGGGGTCATGGCTACACCTTC.

V usage is TRBV11-2 and J usage is TRBJ1-2; maybe TRBD1 (5 bases). CDR1 and CDR2 from the germline V gene are SGHAT and FQNNGV. CDR3 length: 14 residues. Trimming left V 5 bases short and J 3 bases short, with 13 bases between. CDR3 nucleotide sequence: TGTGCCAGCAGCAGGGACTGTCAATACTATGGCTACACCTTC. As protein: CASSRDCQYYGYTF.

The rearrangement joins TRBV5-1 to TRBJ2-1; 9 nucleotides line up with TRBD2. J gave up 6 bases and V 6 bases, and 16 bases lay outside the gene matches. Germline V gene lookup returns CDR1 SGHRS and CDR2 YFSETQ. The CDR3 totals 17 residues. In DNA form, the CDR3 reads TGCGCCAGCACCGGGACTAGCAGGAGGGCCTCTCGCAATGAGCAGTTCTTC. This codes for CASTGTSRRASRNEQFF.

This clonotype was seen only a few times. One junction end does not reproduce the germline sequence, and a read error may be involved. V usage is TRBV5-4 and J usage is TRBJ2-7; TRBD1 matches 7 bases. CDR3 length equals 13 residues. Germline V lookup: CDR1 SGHNT, CDR2 YYREEE (reference sequence). CDR3 DNA: TGTGCCAGCAGTAGGGACAGTACCTACGATCAGTACTTC. As protein: CASSRDSTYDQYF.

The genes are TRBV5-1 and TRBJ2-1, with 7 positions matching TRBD2. CDR1 SGHRS and CDR2 YFSETQ come from the germline V gene. The CDR3 length is 15 residues. After removal of 4 bases from V and 7 bases from J, the junction contained 11 bases not matched to a gene. CDR3 coding DNA: TGCGCCAGCAGCCAAACCGCAAGGGAGGGGAATGAGCAGTTCTTC. Its translation is CASSQTAREGNEQFF.

Only a few counts were recorded for this clonotype. This chain connects TRBV28 to TRBJ2-5; the D gene is possibly TRBD1 (6 bases). The CDR3 is made up of 14 amino acids. CDR1 and CDR2 (germline): MDHEN, SYDVKM. The germline V and J ends were trimmed by 6 bases and 0 bases, with 11 bases remaining between them. CDR3 coding DNA: TGTGCCAGCAGAACAACAGGGTACCAAGAGACCCAGTACTTC. It translates to CASRTTGYQETQYF.

Concerning this clonotype: A much larger clone differs from this one at a single base, so this may be a read error. This chain links TRBV6-6 with TRBJ2-5, with a weak D call TRBD1 (6 bases). Germline V gene lookup returns CDR1 MNHNY and CDR2 SVGAGI (reference sequence). V was cut by 5 bases and J by 7 bases, with 14 bases left in between. CDR3 size: 13 residues. The CDR3 region has the DNA TGTGCCAGCAGTCAACAGGGTGGGGGGACCCAGTACTTC. Its protein is CASSQQGGGTQYF.

This clonotype was seen ten or more times. The chain carries TRBV6-5 and TRBJ2-3, with 9 bases lining up with TRBD2. The CDR3 extends over 18 amino acids. Germline-derived CDR1 and CDR2 are MNHEY and SVGAGI. V dropped 2 bases and J dropped 6; count of bases not matched to a gene: 15. The CDR3 region has the DNA TGTGCCAGCAGTTACCGCCTTCCGTCTGGCGGGAGGGCTGATACGCAGTATTTT. It specifies CASSYRLPSGGRADTQYF.

The CDR3, as DNA: TGTGCCACCCAGAAGACCTACGAGTTGTACTTC. It specifies CATQKTYELYF. The chain has TRBV6-1 and TRBJ2-7, with D uncertain. V lost 10 bases and J 12 bases, leaving 19 bases between the germline ends. Germline CDR1 and CDR2: MNHNS and SASEGT. This CDR3 is built from 11 residues.

This clonotype was counted once. The junction departs from germline at one end; a sequencing error may be responsible. This sequence joins TRBV7-3 and TRBJ2-1; D is ambiguous. Germline V gene sequence: CDR1 SGHTA, CDR2 FQGTGA. The CDR3 totals 14 residues. CDR3 amino acids: CASSLIGGPNEQFF. As DNA, the CDR3 is TGTGCCAGCAGTTTAATAGGCGGCCCCAATGAGCAGTTCTTC. The variable domain in full, completed from reference TRBV7-3 and TRBJ2-1, reads GAGVSQTPSNKVTEKGKYVELRCDPISGHTALYWYRQSLGQGPEFLIYFQGTGAADDSGLPNDRFFAVRPEGSVSTLKIQRTERGDSAVYLCASSLIGGPNEQFFGPGTRLTVL.

This clonotype was detected ten times or more. The gene calls are TRBV12-3 or TRBV12-4 and TRBJ1-5, with TRBD1 matching over 10 bases. The CDR3 sequence is 15 residues long. Losses at the gene ends were 8 bases for V and 4 bases for J; bases not matched to a gene: 8. The CDR3, as DNA: TGTGCCAGCTCTATGACAGGGGGCCGTAATCAGCCCCAGCATTTT. Translation: CASSMTGGRNQPQHF.

About this clonotype itself: An end of the junction differs from the germline gene, which may be a read error. This chain links TRBV11-2 with TRBJ2-2, with TRBD1 matching over 11 bases. The CDR3 is 17 amino acids. Germline CDR1 reads SGHAT; CDR2 reads FQNNGV. Here the CDR3 reads CASSVNRDRGGTGELFF. The CDR3 nucleotides are TGTGCCAGCAGCGTTAACCGGGACAGGGGGGGCACCGGGGAACTGTTTTTT.

About this clonotype itself: This may come from a read error, since a much larger clone is one base off. V and J are TRBV7-8 and TRBJ1-2; the D gene is possibly TRBD1 (6 bases). The germline V gene encodes CDR1 SGHVS and CDR2 FQNEAQ. The V and J ends lost 5 bases and 9 bases respectively, with 19 bases between them. This CDR3 has 14 residues. The CDR3 sequence is CASSRTQGSESYTF. The CDR3 nucleotides read TGTGCCAGCAGCCGAACACAGGGATCAGAGAGCTACACCTTC. Combining the CDR3 with reference TRBV7-8 and TRBJ1-2 gives the whole variable domain GAGVSQSPRYKVAKRGQDVALRCDPISGHVSLFWYQQALGQGPEFLTYFQNEAQLDKSGLPSDRFFAERPEGSVSTLKIQRTQQEDSAVYLCASSRTQGSESYTFGSGTRLTVV.

This clonotype was seen repeatedly, ten times or more. The genes are TRBV4-1 and TRBJ2-1; D possibly corresponds to TRBD2 (6 bases). Germline V gene lookup returns CDR1 MGHRA and CDR2 YSYEKL. The CDR3 runs 16 residues. V was clipped by 0 bases and J by 9 bases, with 18 bases between them. The CDR3 DNA reads as TGCGCCAGCAGCCAAGATTCGGCTTTACTCGGGGGTGAGCAGTTCTTC. Encoded protein: CASSQDSALLGGEQFF.

Regarding this clonotype: A much more abundant neighbour one base away suggests this may be a read error. This chain joins TRBV28 and TRBJ2-7; 10 bases match TRBD2. This CDR3 is 13 amino acids long. Germline V lookup: CDR1 MDHEN, CDR2 SYDVKM. The DNA of the CDR3 is TGTGCCATCACTAGCGGGACGTCCTGCGAGCAGTACTTC. It translates to CAITSGTSCEQYF.

Concerning this clonotype itself: This sequence may be a read error, since a much larger clone differs from it by one base. The V gene is TRBV5-1, the J gene TRBJ1-1; D is ambiguous. The germline V gene has CDR1 SGHRS and CDR2 YFSETQ. The CDR3 contains 16 residues. The CDR3 reads CASTLAGWGVNTEAFF. CDR3 sequence (DNA): TGCGCCAGCACCTTGGCCGGCTGGGGAGTGAACACTGAAGCTTTCTTT.

The rearrangement links TRBV5-1 to TRBJ2-2, with D possibly matching TRBD1 (7 bases). Germline V gene sequence: CDR1 SGHRS, CDR2 YFSETQ. The CDR3 has 14 amino acids. CDR3 nucleotide sequence: TGCACCAACAGCTTGACCAGGGGGGCCGGGGAGCTGTTTTTT. Translation: CTNSLTRGAGELFF.

The chain is built from TRBV12-3 or TRBV12-4 and TRBJ2-1; tentatively, D is TRBD2 (5 bases). The CDR3 is 18 residues long. Trimming stripped 5 bases from V and 0 bases from J, with 20 bases between. DNA of the CDR3: TGTGCCAGCAGTCCGGACGGACTTGCCTTTTTCTCCTACAATGAGCAGTTCTTC. It codes for CASSPDGLAFFSYNEQFF.

Concerning this clonotype itself: A much larger clone lies a single base off, so this may be a read error. Likely a read error: the CDR3 ends without its conserved phenylalanine or tryptophan. The chain recombines TRBV10-1 with TRBJ2-1; 7 bases fit TRBD1. Germline assignment: CDR1 WNHNN and CDR2 SYGVQD (reference sequence). CDR3 length equals 16 residues. Trimming took 1 base from V and 9 from J; bases not matched to a gene: 12. CDR3 amino acids: CASSEWAQGDRGEQFL. The DNA of the CDR3 is TGCGCCAGCAGTGAGTGGGCCCAGGGGGACCGGGGTGAGCAGTTCCTC.

Ten or more counts support this clonotype. V usage is TRBV4-1 and J usage is TRBJ2-1, with 8 bases fitting TRBD2. The CDR3 consists of 15 residues. Germline lookup yields CDR1 MGHRA and CDR2 YSYEKL. Germline trimming cut 1 base from V and 7 bases from J; bases unmatched to any gene: 6. DNA of the CDR3: TGCGCCAGCAGCCAAGGGCCTAGCGGGTTGAATGAGCAGTTCTTC. Its translation: CASSQGPSGLNEQFF.